One sample yielded the 32 T cell receptor beta chains listed below, sequenced in a study of blood T cell repertoires in COVID-19. Produced via immunoSEQ multiplex PCR; TCRdb's table is partial and in-frame only. The data show 230,000 or so clones, about 86% seen once. Sequencing was performed on PBMCs or T cells enriched from blood (not recorded which). The receptors here all came from a man aged 50 or older who had recovered from COVID-19.

The V call is TRBV19, the J call TRBJ1-6, with D unclear. In germline, CDR1 is LNHDA, CDR2 SQIVND (reference sequence). The CDR3 is 17 amino acids. V was trimmed by 5 bases and J by 11 bases, leaving 25 bases between them. In DNA, the CDR3 is TGTGCCAGTAGTGTACAAGACTCAACGGGTAGAAATCCACCCCTCCACTTT. As protein: CASSVQDSTGRNPPLHF.

The chain carries TRBV14 and TRBJ2-5, with D tentatively TRBD2 (7 bases). The CDR3 length is 14 residues. In germline, CDR1 is SGHDN, CDR2 FVKESK. With 2 bases removed from V and 8 bases from J, the gap between germline ends came to 15 bases. CDR3 region: CASSQIEGGGTQYF. For the CDR3, the DNA is TGTGCCAGCAGCCAAATCGAGGGAGGGGGAACCCAGTACTTC.

This clone has just one count. This chain uses TRBV3-1 (or the pseudogene TRBV3-2) with TRBJ2-7; TRBD2 matches 7 bases. The V segment lost 1 base and the J segment 4 bases; nucleotides outside the gene matches: 13. The CDR3 runs 17 residues. In germline, CDR1 is LGHDT, CDR2 YNNKEL (reference sequence). This chain's CDR3 is CASSQATWGGGSYEQYF. DNA of the CDR3: TGTGCCAGCAGCCAAGCCACTTGGGGGGGAGGGAGTTACGAGCAGTACTTC.

This clone was detected only a few times. The chain joins TRBV10-3 to TRBJ1-3; D is ambiguous. CDR1 and CDR2 (germline): ENHRY, SYGVKD. V was pared by 7 bases and J by 3 bases, with 13 bases between. There are 14 residues in the CDR3. CDR3 in DNA: TGTGCCATCACCGGGGATAGCAATGGAAACACCATATATTTT. This encodes CAITGDSNGNTIYF.

The chain couples TRBV7-2 to TRBJ2-7; TRBD2 matches 10 bases. The CDR3 length is 14 residues. CDR1 and CDR2 from the germline V gene are SGHTA and FQGNSA. The V segment lost 5 bases and the J segment 3 bases; nucleotides outside the gene matches: 4. In DNA form, the CDR3 reads TGTGCCAGCAGCGCGGGACTAGCGAGCTACGAGCAGTACTTC. The encoded protein is CASSAGLASYEQYF.

The chain carries TRBV21-1 and TRBJ2-7; the D segment call TRBD2 is taken from the table without a DNA check. TRBV21-1 is flagged as a pseudogene. The CDR3 is made up of 16 amino acids. Here the CDR3 DNA reads TGTGCCAGCAGCCCCTCGAACGGGGAAGGCCCTGGCGAGCAGTACTTC. Encoded protein: CASSPSNGEGPGEQYF.

J is TRBJ2-1 and V is TRBV29-1; D perhaps matches TRBD1 (6 bases). Trimming removed 7 bases at V and 4 bases at J, with 17 bases between. The CDR3 extends over 14 amino acids. Germline lookup yields CDR1 SQVTM and CDR2 ANQGSEA. The CDR3 sequence: CSGWGPGDYNEQFF. The CDR3 DNA is TGCAGCGGTTGGGGGCCCGGGGATTACAATGAGCAGTTCTTC.

V is TRBV5-4 and J is TRBJ1-1; weak D call: TRBD1 (5 bases). From germline, CDR1 is SGHNT and CDR2 YYREEE (reference sequence). Trimming pared 4 bases from V and 6 bases from J, leaving 16 bases between. This CDR3 spans 14 amino acids. The CDR3 DNA sequence: TGTGCCAGCAGCCCCGGGACTGATAGATCTGAAGCTTTCTTT. Translated, it gives CASSPGTDRSEAFF.

The V gene is TRBV5-1, the J gene TRBJ1-3; D is perhaps TRBD1 (6 bases). Trimming stripped 4 bases from V and 7 bases from J, with 18 bases between. The CDR3 extends over 15 amino acids. The germline V gene has CDR1 SGHRS and CDR2 YFSETQ. CDR3: CASSPLARGENTIYF. Written as DNA, the CDR3 is TGCGCCAGCAGCCCCCTGGCCAGGGGCGAGAACACCATATATTTT.

The V and J genes are TRBV15 and TRBJ2-1, with TRBD1 identical over 8 bases. Trimming at V came to 3 bases and at J to 4 bases, leaving 8 bases not matched to a gene. CDR1 and CDR2 from the germline V gene are LNHNV and YYDKDF (reference sequence). The CDR3 is 16 amino acids. The CDR3 here is CATSRRAGGKYNEQFF. CDR3 sequence (DNA): TGTGCCACCAGCAGGAGGGCAGGGGGCAAGTACAATGAGCAGTTCTTC.

This chain links TRBV5-1 with TRBJ1-4, with TRBD1 matching over 7 bases. Germline trimming cut 1 base from V and 7 bases from J; bases unmatched to any gene: 1. The length of the CDR3 is 13 residues. Germline V gene data show CDR1 as SGHRS and CDR2 as YFSETQ. As DNA, the CDR3 is TGCGCCAGCAGCTTGCAGGGGGGTGAAAAACTGTTTTTT. It encodes CASSLQGGEKLFF. The complete variable domain, with remaining parts taken from reference TRBV5-1 and TRBJ1-4, reads KAGVTQTPRYLIKTRGQQVTLSCSPISGHRSVSWYQQTPGQGLQFLFEYFSETQRNKGNFPGRFSGRQFSNSRSEMNVSTLELGDSALYLCASSLQGGEKLFFGSGTQLSVL.

This chain connects TRBV3-1 (or the pseudogene TRBV3-2) to TRBJ1-5; 7 nucleotides agree with TRBD1. CDR1 is LGHDT and CDR2 is YNNKEL in the germline V gene (reference sequence). Losses at the gene ends were 6 bases for V and 9 bases for J; bases not matched to a gene: 14. The CDR3 sequence is 15 residues long. The CDR3 DNA sequence: TGTGCCAGCAGTCTCAATACAGGGGCCTATACGCCCCAGCATTTT. It encodes CASSLNTGAYTPQHF.

This clone was seen a few times. The CDR3 reads CASSILASLNFNNEQFF. The CDR3 DNA reads TGTGCCAGTAGTATTCTAGCCAGCCTGAACTTTAACAATGAGCAGTTCTTC. The rearrangement joins TRBV19 to TRBJ2-1, with a possible D match to TRBD2 (5 bases). CDR3 length: 17 amino acids. V was shortened by 3 bases and J by 5 bases, with 20 bases between the two germline ends. Germline lookup yields CDR1 LNHDA and CDR2 SQIVND (reference sequence).

This chain connects TRBV6-1 to TRBJ2-5; 8 positions agree with TRBD1. Germline CDR1 is MNHNS and CDR2 is SASEGT. The CDR3 is made up of 14 amino acids. V was clipped by 3 bases and J by 5 bases; unmatched bases: 5. The CDR3 loop is CASSEDRAGETQYF. Here the CDR3 DNA reads TGTGCCAGCAGTGAGGACAGGGCGGGGGAGACCCAGTACTTC.

CDR3 DNA sequence: TGTGCCAGCAGCGTAGGAATTAGCGGGGGGTACAATGAGCAGTTCTTC. Protein sequence: CASSVGISGGYNEQFF. V and J are TRBV9 and TRBJ2-1, with TRBD2 matching 10 bases. The CDR3 contains 16 residues. Germline loops: CDR1 SGDLS, CDR2 YYNGEE. Trimming removed 0 bases from V and 4 bases from J; junction bases left unmatched: 4.

The chain combines TRBV6-5 with TRBJ1-1, with 7 bases that match TRBD1. There are 15 residues in the CDR3. Germline V gene data show CDR1 as MNHEY and CDR2 as SVGAGI. After removal of 6 bases from V and 7 bases from J, the junction contained 14 bases not matched to a gene. In nucleotides, the CDR3 is TGTGCCAGCAGGGTAGAGGGGGCGCAATATAGTGAAGCTTTCTTT. Protein: CASRVEGAQYSEAFF.

The chain joins TRBV27 to TRBJ1-2, with 7 bases fitting TRBD1. This CDR3 spans 15 amino acids. V lost 4 bases and J lost 0; bases outside the gene matches: 5. CDR1 is MNHEY and CDR2 is SMNVEV in the germline V gene (reference sequence). CDR3 coding DNA: TGTGCCAGCAGTTCGCGACAGGGCTCTAACTATGGCTACACCTTC. Translation: CASSSRQGSNYGYTF.

This rearrangement joins TRBV19 to TRBJ1-6; D gene uncertain. Looked up from germline, CDR1 is LNHDA and CDR2 is SQIVND (reference sequence). V was cut by 2 bases and J by 8 bases, with 4 bases left in between. The CDR3 extends over 12 amino acids. DNA for the CDR3: TGTGCCAGTAGTATATCCGATTCACCCCTCCACTTT. Amino acid sequence: CASSISDSPLHF.

The genes are TRBV21-1 and TRBJ2-7; the table's D gene call, TRBD1, was not cross checked with the DNA. TRBV21-1 is assigned pseudogene status. The CDR3 is 13 residues long. The CDR3 bases are TGTGCCCCCCAGGGGACAGACTCCTACGAGCAGTACTTC. Translation: CAPQGTDSYEQYF.

This chain links TRBV2 with TRBJ1-2; D remains unclear. Germline V gene lookup returns CDR1 SNHLY and CDR2 FYNNEI. V gave up 7 bases and J gave up 8 bases, with 14 bases separating them. The CDR3 consists of 12 residues. The CDR3 reads CASTRLSGGYTF. In DNA form, the CDR3 reads TGTGCCAGCACCCGTCTCTCGGGGGGCTACACCTTC.

This chain connects TRBV6-5 to TRBJ1-2, with D possibly being TRBD1 (6 bases). V lost 6 bases, J lost 8 bases, and 16 bases lay in between. The germline gives CDR1 MNHEY, CDR2 SVGAGI. This CDR3 is built from 13 residues. CDR3 loop: CASRYTGYAGYTF. In DNA, the CDR3 is TGTGCCAGCAGGTATACAGGGTACGCAGGCTACACCTTC.

V usage is TRBV6-4 and J usage is TRBJ2-2; D remains unclear. This CDR3 region has 10 residues. V lost 8 bases to trimming and J lost 5 bases, with 3 bases between them. The germline V gene encodes CDR1 MRHNA and CDR2 SNTAGT. The CDR3, as DNA: TGTGCCAGCTCAACCGGGGAGCTGTTTTTT. It specifies CASSTGELFF.

This chain links TRBV7-3 with TRBJ1-5, with TRBD1 matching 8 bases. With 1 base clipped from V and 6 bases from J, the junction kept 5 bases outside the gene matches. Germline-derived CDR1 and CDR2 are SGHTA and FQGTGA. The CDR3 is 15 residues long. The CDR3 DNA reads TGTGCCAGCAGCTTAAATGGACAGGGAAGTCAGCCCCAGCATTTT. Its protein product is CASSLNGQGSQPQHF.

The chain has TRBV12-3 or TRBV12-4 and TRBJ1-2; 9 bases align to TRBD1. This CDR3 has 13 residues. V shed 6 bases and J 7 bases; nucleotides not matched to a gene: 6. The chain's CDR3 is CASRATGGPGYTF. The CDR3 DNA follows: TGTGCCAGCAGGGCAACAGGGGGCCCTGGCTACACCTTC.

The V and J genes are TRBV7-9 and TRBJ1-1; D is undetermined. V gave up 4 bases and J gave up 11 bases, with 14 bases separating them. The germline V gene encodes CDR1 SEHNR and CDR2 FQNEAQ (reference sequence). CDR3 size: 12 residues. This CDR3 is CASSSGGLGAFF. The CDR3 bases are TGTGCCAGCAGCTCCGGAGGGTTAGGGGCTTTCTTT.

The V and J genes are TRBV7-9 and TRBJ2-2; 7 bases line up with TRBD2. V dropped 7 bases and J dropped 0; count of bases not matched to a gene: 11. CDR1 is SEHNR, CDR2 FQNEAQ, per germline (reference sequence). There are 17 residues in the CDR3. The CDR3 reads CASTSLGRAANTGELFF. The CDR3 DNA sequence: TGTGCCAGCACTTCCCTTGGGAGGGCAGCGAACACCGGGGAGCTGTTTTTT.

The chain recombines TRBV5-4 with TRBJ2-5; 13 nucleotides align to TRBD2. Trimming cost V 3 bases and J 4 bases; bases outside gene matches: 9. CDR1 and CDR2 (germline): SGHNT, YYREEE (reference sequence). The CDR3 has 17 residues. DNA of the CDR3: TGTGCCAGCAGCTCGGTTCGGGGGACTAGCGGGGTAGAGACCCAGTACTTC. Translating gives CASSSVRGTSGVETQYF.

The V and J genes are TRBV18 and TRBJ2-3; D not resolved. The V gene's germline CDR1 is KGHSH and CDR2 LQKENI. The CDR3 has 12 amino acids. Trimming stripped 2 bases from V and 6 bases from J, with 6 bases between. The DNA of the CDR3 is TGTGCCAGCTCACCAATCGGGGATACGCAGTATTTT. It translates to CASSPIGDTQYF.

This clone was detected only a few times. This sequence joins TRBV2 and TRBJ1-4, with TRBD1 as a possible D gene (6 bases). CDR3 length: 14 residues. The ends were cut back, 6 bases at V and 0 bases at J, with 8 bases in the middle. The germline V gene encodes CDR1 SNHLY and CDR2 FYNNEI. The CDR3 coding sequence is TGTGCCAGCAGGGGGACATCAACTAATGAAAAACTGTTTTTT. It codes for CASRGTSTNEKLFF.

The chain carries TRBV14 and TRBJ2-5; 9 bases align to TRBD1. The CDR3 is 17 residues long. Trimming took 0 bases from V and 1 from J; bases not matched to a gene: 6. In germline, CDR1 is SGHDN, CDR2 FVKESK. CDR3 loop: CASSQDTGTGSQETQYF. The CDR3 coding sequence is TGTGCCAGCAGCCAAGATACCGGGACAGGGTCCCAAGAGACCCAGTACTTC.

With regard to this clone: The identical CDR3 is also encoded by other nucleotide sequences in the sample. The rearrangement links TRBV5-6 to TRBJ2-1, with D possibly matching TRBD2 (5 bases). There are 13 residues in the CDR3. V lost 4 bases, J lost 4 bases, and 9 bases lay in between. CDR1 is SGHDT, CDR2 YYEEEE, per germline. In DNA, the CDR3 is TGTGCCAGCAGCCAGACTACTTACAATGAGCAGTTCTTC. This sequence encodes CASSQTTYNEQFF.

The CDR3 region has the DNA TGTGCCAGCAGAATAAGCGGGAGCTCCTACGAGCAGTACTTC. The encoded protein is CASRISGSSYEQYF. This chain uses TRBV27 with TRBJ2-7; TRBD2 matches 8 bases. The CDR3 sequence is 14 residues long. Trimming took 6 bases from V and 0 from J; bases not matched to a gene: 4. Germline CDR1 MNHEY, CDR2 SMNVEV (reference sequence).